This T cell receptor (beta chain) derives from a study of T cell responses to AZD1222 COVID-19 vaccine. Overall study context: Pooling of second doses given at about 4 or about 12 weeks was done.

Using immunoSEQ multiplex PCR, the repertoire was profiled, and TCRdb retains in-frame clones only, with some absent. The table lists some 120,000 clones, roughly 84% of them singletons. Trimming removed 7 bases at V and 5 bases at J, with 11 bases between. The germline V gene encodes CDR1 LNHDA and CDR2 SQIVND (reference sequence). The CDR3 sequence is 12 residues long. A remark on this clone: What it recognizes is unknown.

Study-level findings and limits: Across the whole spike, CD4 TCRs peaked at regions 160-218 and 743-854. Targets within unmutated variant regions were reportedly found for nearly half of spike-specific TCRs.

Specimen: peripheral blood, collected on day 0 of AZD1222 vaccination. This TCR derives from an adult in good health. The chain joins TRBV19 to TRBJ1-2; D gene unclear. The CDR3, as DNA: TGTGCCAGTACCGCCGCAGGATATGGCTACACCTTC. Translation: CASTAAGYGYTF.